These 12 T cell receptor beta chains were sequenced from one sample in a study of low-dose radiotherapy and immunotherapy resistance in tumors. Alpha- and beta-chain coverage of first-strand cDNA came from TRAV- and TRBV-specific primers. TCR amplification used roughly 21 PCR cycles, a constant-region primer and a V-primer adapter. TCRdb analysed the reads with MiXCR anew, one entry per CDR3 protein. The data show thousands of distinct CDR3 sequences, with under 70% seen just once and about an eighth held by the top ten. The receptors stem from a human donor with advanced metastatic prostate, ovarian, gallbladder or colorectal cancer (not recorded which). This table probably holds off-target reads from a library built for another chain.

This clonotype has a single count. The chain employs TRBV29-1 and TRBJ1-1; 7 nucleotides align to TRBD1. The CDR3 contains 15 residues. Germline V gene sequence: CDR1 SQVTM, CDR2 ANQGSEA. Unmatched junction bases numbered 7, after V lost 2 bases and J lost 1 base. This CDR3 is CSVEIAGTENTEAFF. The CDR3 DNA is TGCAGCGTTGAAATAGCCGGGACAGAGAACACTGAAGCTTTCTTT.

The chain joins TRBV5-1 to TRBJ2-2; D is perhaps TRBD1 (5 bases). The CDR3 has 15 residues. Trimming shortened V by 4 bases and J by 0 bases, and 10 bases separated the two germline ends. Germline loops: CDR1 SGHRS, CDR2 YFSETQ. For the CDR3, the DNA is TGCGCCAGCAGCATGGACACTGCGAACACCGGGGAGCTGTTTTTT. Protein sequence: CASSMDTANTGELFF. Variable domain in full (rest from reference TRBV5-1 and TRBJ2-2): KAGVTQTPRYLIKTRGQQVTLSCSPISGHRSVSWYQQTPGQGLQFLFEYFSETQRNKGNFPGRFSGRQFSNSRSEMNVSTLELGDSALYLCASSMDTANTGELFFGEGSRLTVL.

CDR3 in amino acids: CAISDRGVSGRAETQYF. DNA for the CDR3: TGTGCCATCAGTGATCGAGGGGTGAGCGGGAGGGCCGAGACCCAGTACTTC. V is TRBV10-3 and J is TRBJ2-5, with 10 bases fitting TRBD2. The CDR3 is made up of 17 amino acids. The germline CDR1 and CDR2 sequences are ENHRY and SYGVKD. Trimming cost V 3 bases and J 5 bases; bases outside gene matches: 12.

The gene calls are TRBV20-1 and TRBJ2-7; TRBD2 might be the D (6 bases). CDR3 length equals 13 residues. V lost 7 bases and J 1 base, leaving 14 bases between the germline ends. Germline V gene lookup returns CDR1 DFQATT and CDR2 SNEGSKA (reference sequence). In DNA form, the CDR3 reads TGCAGTGGCACGCCGGGGACTTCCTACGAGCAGTACTTC. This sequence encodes CSGTPGTSYEQYF.

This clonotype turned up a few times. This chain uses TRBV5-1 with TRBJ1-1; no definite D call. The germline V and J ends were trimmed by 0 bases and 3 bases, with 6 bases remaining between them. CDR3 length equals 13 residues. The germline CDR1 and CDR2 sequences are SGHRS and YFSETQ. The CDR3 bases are TGCGCCAGCAGCTTGGAAGTGGACACTGAAGCTTTCTTT. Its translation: CASSLEVDTEAFF.

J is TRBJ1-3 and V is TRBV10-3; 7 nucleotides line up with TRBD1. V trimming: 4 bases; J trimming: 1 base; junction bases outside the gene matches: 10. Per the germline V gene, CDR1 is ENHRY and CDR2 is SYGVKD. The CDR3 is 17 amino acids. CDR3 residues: CAISGKTGTRSGNTIYF. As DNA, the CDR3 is TGTGCCATCAGTGGAAAGACAGGGACCAGGTCTGGAAACACCATATATTTT.

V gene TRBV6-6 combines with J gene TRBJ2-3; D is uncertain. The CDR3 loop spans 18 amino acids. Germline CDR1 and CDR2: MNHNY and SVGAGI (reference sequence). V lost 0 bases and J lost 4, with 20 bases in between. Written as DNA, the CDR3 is TGTGCCAGCAGTTACTCGAACGGCCAGCTAAGAAGAGCAGATACGCAGTATTTT. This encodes CASSYSNGQLRRADTQYF.

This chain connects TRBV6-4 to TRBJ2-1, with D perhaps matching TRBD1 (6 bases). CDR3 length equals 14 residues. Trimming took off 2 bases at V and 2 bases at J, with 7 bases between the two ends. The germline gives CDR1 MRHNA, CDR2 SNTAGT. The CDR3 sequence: CASSDGGPYNEQFF. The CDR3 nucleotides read TGTGCCAGCAGTGACGGGGGCCCCTACAATGAGCAGTTCTTC.

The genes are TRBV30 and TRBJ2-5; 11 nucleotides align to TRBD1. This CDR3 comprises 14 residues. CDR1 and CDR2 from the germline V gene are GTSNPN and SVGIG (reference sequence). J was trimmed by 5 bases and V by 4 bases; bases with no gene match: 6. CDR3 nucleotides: TGTGCCTGGAAAGGGACAGGGGGTTTTGAGACCCAGTACTTC. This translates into CAWKGTGGFETQYF.

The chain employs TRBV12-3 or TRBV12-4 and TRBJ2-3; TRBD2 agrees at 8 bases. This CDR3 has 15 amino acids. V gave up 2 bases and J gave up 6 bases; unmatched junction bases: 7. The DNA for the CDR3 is TGTGCCAGCAGTTTACAGGCGGGGGGCCTGGATACGCAGTATTTT. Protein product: CASSLQAGGLDTQYF.

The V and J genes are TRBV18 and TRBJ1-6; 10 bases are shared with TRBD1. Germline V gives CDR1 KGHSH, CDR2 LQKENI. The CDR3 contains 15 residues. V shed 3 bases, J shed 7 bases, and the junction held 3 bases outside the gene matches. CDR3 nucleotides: TGTGCCAGCTCACCTCTGGGACAGGGGAATTCACCCCTCCACTTT. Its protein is CASSPLGQGNSPLHF.

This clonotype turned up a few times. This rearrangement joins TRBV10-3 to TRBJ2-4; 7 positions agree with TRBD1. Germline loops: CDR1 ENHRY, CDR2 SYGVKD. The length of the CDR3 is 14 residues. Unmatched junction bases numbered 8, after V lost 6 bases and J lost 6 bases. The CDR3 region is CAIRHGTATNIQYF. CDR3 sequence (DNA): TGTGCCATCAGACACGGGACAGCGACAAACATTCAGTACTTC.